The rows below give T cell receptor beta chains drawn from one sample of a study of cytomegalovirus exposure and HLA in healthy donors. This table comes from immunoSEQ multiplex PCR, and its TCRdb copy is limited to in-frame clones, with some not included. The table lists 150,000 or so clones, around 84% of them singletons. The sequencing input was PBMCs. Every receptor here comes from a woman aged 18-29 years in good health and CMV-seronegative. The CDR3 runs from the conserved cysteine through the conserved F or W. D genes are given only for firm matches. Some rows mark clone size as missing; the rest say once, few, many or name a class of expanded clone.

D gene | J gene | V gene | clone size | CDR3 DNA | CDR3 protein
- | TRBJ1-4 | TRBV10-3 | - | TGTGCCATCAGACCACAGGGAAGGGATGAAAAACTGTTTTTT | CAIRPQGRDEKLFF
- | TRBJ1-2 | TRBV27 | - | TGTGCCAGCAGTCCCTCGGGAGACAATGGTTACTACACCTTC | CASSPSGDNGYYTF
- | TRBJ1-2 | TRBV29-1 | - | TGCAGCGTTACGGGGGGCAGGGGTTTTGGCTACACCTTC | CSVTGGRGFGYTF
- | TRBJ2-7 | TRBV7-2 | - | TGTGCCAGCAGCTCGGACGGGACCTACGAGCAGTACTTC | CASSSDGTYEQYF
- | TRBJ1-5 | TRBV14 | - | TGTGCCAGCAGCCAAGCACTCCATCAGCCCCAGCATTTT | CASSQALHQPQHF
- | TRBJ2-7 | TRBV9 | - | TGTGCCAGCAGCCCAACCCGGGACTTTTACGAGCAGTACTTC | CASSPTRDFYEQYF
TRBD2 | TRBJ2-1 | TRBV11-2 | - | TGTGCCAGCAGCCGGGCGGCGGGGCTAGCGGGGGTCGGGTTGGTGCAGTTCTTC | CASSRAAGLAGVGLVQFF
- | TRBJ1-1 | TRBV30 | - | TGTGCCTGGAGTGCCGGTATGAACACTGAAGCTTTCTTT | CAWSAGMNTEAFF
TRBD1 | TRBJ2-3 | TRBV28 | - | TGTGCCAGCAGTTCCGGGACAGGGTACACAGATACGCAGTATTTT | CASSSGTGYTDTQYF
- | TRBJ1-6 | TRBV5-1 | - | TGCGCCAGCAGCTTGGCCGGACTGGGATCACCCCTCCACTTT | CASSLAGLGSPLHF
- | TRBJ2-7 | TRBV11-2 | few | TGTGCCAGCAGCCCCATCTCCTACGAGCAGTACTTC | CASSPISYEQYF